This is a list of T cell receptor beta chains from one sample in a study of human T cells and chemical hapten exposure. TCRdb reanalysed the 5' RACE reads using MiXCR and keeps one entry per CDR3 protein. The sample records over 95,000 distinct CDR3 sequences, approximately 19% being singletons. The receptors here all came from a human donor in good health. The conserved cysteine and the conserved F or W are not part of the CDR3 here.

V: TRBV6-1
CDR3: ASSEASVDQETQY

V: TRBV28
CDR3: ASSFGTGALGTSGYT

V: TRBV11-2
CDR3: ASRTIRPSVVKGSTSSNTGELF

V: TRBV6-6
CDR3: ASSYTGLNTEAF

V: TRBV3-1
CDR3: ASSAGGVEQF

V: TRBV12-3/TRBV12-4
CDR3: ASSFLNVGDTQY

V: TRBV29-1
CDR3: SVRRNSYNEQF

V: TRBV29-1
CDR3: SVSRGSTGELF

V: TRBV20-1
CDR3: SARQGSDTQY

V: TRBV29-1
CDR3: SVRTDWTQY

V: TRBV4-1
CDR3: ASSQDLAPDTQY

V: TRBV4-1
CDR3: ASSQVDMGFVNEQF

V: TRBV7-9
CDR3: ASSPRTGISSYEQY

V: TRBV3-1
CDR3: ASSQERQGPNEQF

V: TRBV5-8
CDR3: ASSWSEKLF

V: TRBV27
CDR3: ASSPLGQPKYNYEQY

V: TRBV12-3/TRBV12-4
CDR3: ASSPGMRGNTIY

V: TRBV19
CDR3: ASSIDREHEQY

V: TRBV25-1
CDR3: ASRKNTEAF

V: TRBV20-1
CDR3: SARSLAGVGGSYNEQF

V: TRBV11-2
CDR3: ASSSLRDAAGEQY